This T cell receptor beta chain came from a study of T cell responses to AZD1222 COVID-19 vaccine. The CDR3 length is 16 residues. Trimming removed 5 bases at V and 2 bases at J, with 16 bases between. Germline loops: CDR1 SGHRS, CDR2 YFSETQ. Overall study findings and caveats: Donors were mostly white British, more females; clonal diversity possibly underestimated. Baseline seropositivity characterized only a handful of AZD1222 recipients. Repertoires were collected only later (after the peak T cell response had occurred). Two AZD1222 administrations were followed by greater Spike-specific TCR breadth and depth.

Of note for this clone: Antigen: not known.

The assay was immunoSEQ multiplex PCR, and TCRdb's table has in-frame clones only and misses some. This table holds tens of thousands of clones, under 90% found once. This chain connects TRBV5-1 to TRBJ2-2, with D possibly matching TRBD1 (6 bases). The TCR was taken from an adult in good health. The sample here was peripheral blood, taken on day 0 of MenACWY control vaccination. The CDR3 sequence: CASSMGRTANTGELFF. DNA of the CDR3: TGCGCCAGCAGTATGGGCCGGACAGCTAACACCGGGGAGCTGTTTTTT. Combining the CDR3 with reference TRBV5-1 and TRBJ2-2 gives the whole variable domain KAGVTQTPRYLIKTRGQQVTLSCSPISGHRSVSWYQQTPGQGLQFLFEYFSETQRNKGNFPGRFSGRQFSNSRSEMNVSTLELGDSALYLCASSMGRTANTGELFFGEGSRLTVL.